Below are 7 T cell receptor beta chains sequenced from a single sample in a study of regulatory T cells in long-lasting Graves disease. Sample time point: newly diagnosed GD, antithyroid drugs for less than 3 months. The TCR library was made from RNA extracted from PBMCs. The authors built TCR beta libraries using iRepertoire HTBI primers and Arm-PCR of CDR3 regions. TCRdb reprocessed the multiplex PCR reads with MiXCR, giving one entry per CDR3 protein. The sample lists around 450,000 distinct CDR3 sequences, 15% to 20% seen once, with roughly an eighth in the top ten. Another study also made use of these data, one on T cells in Graves' hyperthyroidism and ophthalmopathy.

Sequences were derived from peripheral blood mononuclear cells (PBMCs), sampled at new diagnosis, from a patient treated with antithyroid drugs. These receptors originate from a man aged 35 to 55 with Graves disease.

For this clonotype: Being one base from a much bigger clone, this may be a read error. This chain joins TRBV20-1 and TRBJ2-5, with a tentative D call TRBD1 (5 bases). CDR3 length equals 14 residues. CDR1 DFQATT and CDR2 SNEGSKA come from the germline V gene (reference sequence). The CDR3 region has the DNA TGCGGTGCTGAAATGACAGTGTACCAAGAGACCCAGTACTTC. Amino acid sequence: CGAEMTVYQETQYF.

This clonotype was seen at least ten times. The rearrangement uses TRBV3-1 and TRBJ2-1; D assignment may be TRBD1 or TRBD2 (5 bases each). The V and J ends lost 1 base and 5 bases respectively, with 12 bases between them. The germline V gene encodes CDR1 LGHDT and CDR2 YNNKEL (reference sequence). The CDR3 loop spans 15 amino acids. The CDR3 DNA sequence: TGTGCCAGCAGCCAAGTCGGGGCTGGGGACAATGAGCAGTTCTTC. It translates to CASSQVGAGDNEQFF.

CDR3 DNA sequence: TGTGCCATCAGGGACGGGACATCGAACACCGGGGAGCTGTTTTTT. Amino acids: CAIRDGTSNTGELFF. The chain joins TRBV10-3 to TRBJ2-2, with TRBD1 as a possible D gene (6 bases). Germline CDR1 ENHRY, CDR2 SYGVKD. The CDR3 length is 15 residues. The V gene lost 6 bases and the J gene lost 0 bases, with 11 bases spanning the gap.

Ten or more counts support this clonotype. The J gene is TRBJ2-2, the V gene TRBV11-2; TRBD2 aligns across 10 bases. This CDR3 region has 18 residues. V lost 7 bases, J lost 4 bases, and 15 bases stayed unmatched. CDR1 is SGHAT, CDR2 FQNNGV, per germline. CDR3 sequence (DNA): TGTGCCAGCAACCTCCATCTAGCGGGAGCGCTGGGCACCGGGGAGCTGTTTTTT. Protein sequence: CASNLHLAGALGTGELFF.

Many counts were recorded for this clonotype. The J gene is TRBJ1-1, the V gene TRBV28; the D gene is possibly TRBD1 (5 bases). Per the germline V gene, CDR1 is MDHEN and CDR2 is SYDVKM. The CDR3 spans 17 residues. The ends were cut back, 7 bases at V and 1 base at J, with 22 bases in the middle. The CDR3 loop reads CASIKPSLWGTNTEAFF. Written as DNA, the CDR3 is TGTGCCAGCATAAAACCCTCCCTATGGGGGACGAACACTGAAGCTTTCTTT.

There are many counts of this clonotype. J is TRBJ2-7 and V is TRBV12-3 or TRBV12-4, with D possibly TRBD1 on 6 matching bases. CDR3 size: 13 residues. V lost 7 bases to trimming and J lost 6 bases, with 16 bases between them. CDR3 residues: CASKQGYPSEQYF. CDR3 DNA sequence: TGTGCCAGCAAGCAGGGGTATCCTTCCGAGCAGTACTTC.

Comments on this clonotype: It may be a read error: a sequence one base away is much more abundant. This chain links TRBV30 with TRBJ2-7; D might be TRBD1 (5 bases). There are 11 residues in the CDR3. In germline, CDR1 is GTSNPN, CDR2 SVGIG (reference sequence). V was trimmed by 4 bases and J by 5 bases, leaving 9 bases between them. This CDR3 is CAWNRFNEQYF. The CDR3 region has the DNA TGTGCCTGGAACAGGTTCAACGAGCAGTACTTC.